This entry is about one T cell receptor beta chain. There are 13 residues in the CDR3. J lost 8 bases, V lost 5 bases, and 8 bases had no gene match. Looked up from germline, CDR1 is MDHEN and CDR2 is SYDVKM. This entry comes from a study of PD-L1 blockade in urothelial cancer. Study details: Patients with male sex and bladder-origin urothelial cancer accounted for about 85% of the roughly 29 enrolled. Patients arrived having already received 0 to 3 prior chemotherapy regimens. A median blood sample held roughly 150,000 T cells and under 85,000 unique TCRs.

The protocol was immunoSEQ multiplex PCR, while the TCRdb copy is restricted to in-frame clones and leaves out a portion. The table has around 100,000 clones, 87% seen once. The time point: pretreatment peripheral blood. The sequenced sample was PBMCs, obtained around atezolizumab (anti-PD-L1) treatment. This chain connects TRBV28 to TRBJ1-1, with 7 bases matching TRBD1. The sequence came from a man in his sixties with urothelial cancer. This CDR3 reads CASSAQGVSEAFF. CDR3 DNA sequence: TGTGCCAGCAGTGCCCAGGGGGTTTCGGAAGCTTTCTTT.